The clone carrying this T cell receptor beta chain has a handful of counts. Its antigen is unidentified. Because this beta chain is a stray read in a library intended to capture alpha chains, its abundance should not be given much weight. This sample was included in a study of spatial heterogeneity in lung cancer. From germline, CDR1 is LNHDA and CDR2 SQIVND (reference sequence). Trimming shortened V by 5 bases and J by 9 bases, and 14 bases separated the two germline ends. The CDR3 consists of 13 residues. Overall study results and limits: Tumoral mutation counts were tracked by counts of expanded intratumoral alpha and beta TCRs.

Time point here: sample taken at primary tumor resection. Untreated early-stage non-small cell lung cancer patients, fewer than 85 in total, were the donors. The study sequenced unsorted whole RNA from tumor, nontumor lung or frozen PBMC. MiXCR was run by TCRdb on the 5' RACE reads, yielding one entry per CDR3 protein. The profile covers approximately 1,400 distinct CDR3 sequences, with 21% appearing a single time and approximately 20% taken by the ten largest. The receptor was isolated from a male donor with early-stage non-small cell lung cancer. Sequencing was performed on lung tumor tissue, taken at surgery. The chain recombines TRBV19 with TRBJ2-1; D is uncertain. CDR3 nucleotide sequence: TGTGCCAGTAGTGTTACTCAAGGAACTGAGCAGTTCTTC. The encoded protein is CASSVTQGTEQFF.